This is a list of T cell receptor beta chains from one sample in a study of T cell responses to AZD1222 COVID-19 vaccine. Generated by immunoSEQ multiplex PCR, the TCRdb table keeps only in-frame clones and is missing some. The sample records some 100,000 clones, around 87% being singletons. The starting material was peripheral blood, obtained 28 days after the second AZD1222 dose. The receptor source for this set is an adult who received the AZD1222 COVID-19 vaccine. Both conserved end residues are part of each CDR3. The order of the fields is D gene, clone size, J gene, V gene, CDR3 DNA, CDR3 protein. D genes are given only for firm matches. A row's size may be missing; if present it is once, few, many or a size class.

>TRBD2|few|TRBJ2-1|TRBV7-2
TGTGCCAGCAGCCCCGGACTAGCGGGAGGGGGGGGGAATGAGCAGTTCTTC
CASSPGLAGGGGNEQFF
>NA|NA|TRBJ1-2|TRBV19
TGTGCCAGCCACTACGGGAGCTATGGCTACACCTTC
CASHYGSYGYTF
>NA|NA|TRBJ2-5|TRBV3-1/TRBV3-2
TGTGCCAGCAGCCGGACGGGGAACGCGGGAGAGACCCAGTACTTC
CASSRTGNAGETQYF
>TRBD1|once|TRBJ1-3|TRBV9
TGTGCCAGCAGCCTACAGGACAGGGCAAGGTCTGGAAACACCATATATTTT
CASSLQDRARSGNTIYF
>NA|NA|TRBJ1-4|TRBV19
TGTGCCAGTAGTAGGCCAGGCAGGGGAGAAGAAAAACTGTTTTTT
CASSRPGRGEEKLFF
>TRBD1|NA|TRBJ2-1|TRBV5-1
TGCGCCAGCAGCTTGGAAGTGACAGGGATATCGAATGAGCAGTTCTTC
CASSLEVTGISNEQFF
>NA|NA|TRBJ1-5|TRBV7-8
TGTGCCAGCAGCTCCCTCGGACAGATCAATCAGCCCCAGCATTTT
CASSSLGQINQPQHF
>TRBD2|NA|TRBJ2-3|TRBV6-4
TGTGCCAGCAGTGGGACTAGCGGGGAAGTGACAGATACGCAGTATTTT
CASSGTSGEVTDTQYF
>NA|NA|TRBJ2-5|TRBV12-1
TGTGCCAGCTCGGTGAGGACTCGACAAGAGACCCAGTACTTC
CASSVRTRQETQYF
>NA|NA|TRBJ2-1|TRBV7-3
TGTGCCAGCAGTAACGGGGGAGAGTCTACTGAGCAGTTCTTC
CASSNGGESTEQFF
>NA|few|TRBJ2-2|TRBV5-4
TGTGCCAGCAGCCCCGGACTGGGAAACACCGGGGAGCTGTTTTTT
CASSPGLGNTGELFF
>NA|NA|TRBJ1-2|TRBV3-1/TRBV3-2
TGTGCCAGCAGCCAAGCACAGTCTGGCAACTATGGCTACACCTTC
CASSQAQSGNYGYTF
>TRBD1|NA|TRBJ2-1|TRBV24-1
TGTGCCACCAGCGCGCCGGGACAGTACAATGAGCAGTTCTTC
CATSAPGQYNEQFF
>NA|NA|TRBJ1-2|TRBV12-3/TRBV12-4
TGTGCCAGCAGGGGCTATGGCTACACCTTC
CASRGYGYTF
>TRBD1|NA|TRBJ2-7|TRBV10-2
TGCGCCAGCAGCCGGGACAGGGGTGGGAACGAGCAGTACTTC
CASSRDRGGNEQYF
>NA|NA|TRBJ1-2|TRBV7-2
TGTGCCAGCAGCCCCTCGCCAGAGGGGCGTGATGGCTACACCTTC
CASSPSPEGRDGYTF
>TRBD2|NA|TRBJ2-3|TRBV5-4
TGTGCCAGCAGCCACGGACTAGCGGGGATAACAGATACGCAGTATTTT
CASSHGLAGITDTQYF
>NA|NA|TRBJ1-5|TRBV7-9
TGTGCCAGCAGTTTCGGAGGGCGGGATCAGCCCCAGCATTTT
CASSFGGRDQPQHF